This TCR beta chain was sequenced during a study of T cell repertoires in cytomegalovirus infection. Study information: Through public TCR beta signatures, both CMV infection and matching HLA type were indicated.

This clonotype was counted only a few times. A much more abundant neighbour one base away suggests this may be a read error. TCRdb fed the reads into MiXCR, producing one record per CDR3 protein. The table records approximately 140,000 distinct CDR3 sequences, about 6.5% of them present only once. This CDR3 spans 15 amino acids. Per the germline V gene, CDR1 is SGHVS and CDR2 is FNYEAQ. V was pared by 3 bases and J by 5 bases, with 7 bases of the junction left unmatched. The receptor was isolated from a human donor in good health (CMV status not recorded). Some clones in this sample may be carry-over from other donors' samples. The V call is TRBV7-6, the J call TRBJ1-1; 9 bases map to TRBD1. Sequencing was done on a sample of PBMCs. CDR3 in amino acids: CASSLNRGRETEAFF. The CDR3 DNA reads as TGTGCCAGCAGCTTGAACAGGGGGCGCGAAACTGAAGCTTTCTTT.